This TCR beta chain is from a study of blood T cell repertoires in COVID-19. J was trimmed by 5 bases and V by 4 bases; bases with no gene match: 12. The germline CDR1 and CDR2 sequences are MNHEY and SVGAGI. This CDR3 is 16 amino acids long. Method: immunoSEQ multiplex PCR; TCRdb's copy keeps in-frame clones and lacks some. The data show fewer than 250,000 clones, roughly nine tenths seen once. This chain links TRBV6-5 with TRBJ2-7, with 9 bases that match TRBD1. Sequencing was carried out using peripheral blood. The TCR originated in a woman aged 55-69 years who had recovered from COVID-19. As DNA, the CDR3 is TGTGCCAGCAGTTCGCTCCCGGGACAGGGTGGACACGAGCAGTACTTC. Translation gives CASSSLPGQGGHEQYF.